The 5 T cell receptor beta chains presented below share a single source sample, sequenced in a study of CD8+ T cells in alopecia areata (dated by TCRdb to 2016 to 2019). In light of the paper, this sample's time point label describes: around 26 weeks on oral tofacitinib. The treatment or condition label of this sample denotes: oral pan-JAK inhibitor, 5-10 mg twice daily. The library was generated by the immunoSEQ multiplex PCR assay. RNA was extracted from all samples and reverse transcribed into cDNA, which served as template for TCR sequencing. As stored in TCRdb, this immuneACCESS dataset retains in-frame rearrangements with V and J assigned. A fraction of the clones does not appear; measured against another copy, unresolved V genes explain less than half of the discrepancy, and the remainder lacks a known reason. In this sample the table shows around 110,000 clones, 84% of which occur a single time. The ten largest clones represent roughly a quarter of the sample.

Sequencing was performed on CD8+ T cells sorted from blood, taken at week 24, from a patient treated with tofacitinib. These receptors originate from a human donor with alopecia areata.

The chain has TRBV5-4 and TRBJ1-3; possibly TRBD1 for D (5 bases). The CDR3 length is 14 residues. Germline V lookup: CDR1 SGHNT, CDR2 YYREEE (reference sequence). With 3 bases removed from V and 2 bases from J, the gap between germline ends came to 9 bases. The CDR3 sequence is CASSSAGAGNTIYF. CDR3 in DNA: TGTGCCAGCAGCTCGGCGGGGGCTGGAAACACCATATATTTT.

The chain has TRBV10-2 and TRBJ2-3, with D possibly matching TRBD1 (6 bases). Germline V gives CDR1 WSHSY, CDR2 SAAADI. V gave up 8 bases and J gave up 3 bases, with 9 bases separating them. The length of the CDR3 is 12 residues. As DNA, the CDR3 is TGCGCCAGCCACCAGGGGACAGATACGCAGTATTTT. Its translation is CASHQGTDTQYF.

The rearrangement uses TRBV5-6 and TRBJ2-7; TRBD1 aligns across 7 bases. The V gene's germline CDR1 is SGHDT and CDR2 YYEEEE. This CDR3 region has 13 residues. V shed 3 bases, J shed 5 bases, and the junction held 5 bases outside the gene matches. The CDR3 spells CASSSGQGDEQYF. CDR3 in DNA: TGTGCCAGCAGCTCCGGGCAGGGGGACGAGCAGTACTTC.

The chain has TRBV5-4 and TRBJ2-7, with D possibly being TRBD1 (6 bases). The CDR3 runs to 14 residues. Germline V lookup: CDR1 SGHNT, CDR2 YYREEE (reference sequence). Trimming took off 0 bases at V and 5 bases at J, with 12 bases between the two ends. CDR3: CASSLEGPGDEQYF. The CDR3 coding sequence is TGTGCCAGCAGCTTGGAGGGCCCAGGGGACGAGCAGTACTTC.

The chain carries TRBV11-2 and TRBJ2-7; 11 bases map to TRBD1. Looked up from germline, CDR1 is SGHAT and CDR2 is FQNNGV. With V trimmed by 5 bases and J by 3 bases, 3 bases remained unmatched. The CDR3 covers 14 residues. Here the CDR3 DNA reads TGTGCCAGCAGCATGGGACAGGGGGTCTACGAGCAGTACTTC. This gives the protein CASSMGQGVYEQYF.